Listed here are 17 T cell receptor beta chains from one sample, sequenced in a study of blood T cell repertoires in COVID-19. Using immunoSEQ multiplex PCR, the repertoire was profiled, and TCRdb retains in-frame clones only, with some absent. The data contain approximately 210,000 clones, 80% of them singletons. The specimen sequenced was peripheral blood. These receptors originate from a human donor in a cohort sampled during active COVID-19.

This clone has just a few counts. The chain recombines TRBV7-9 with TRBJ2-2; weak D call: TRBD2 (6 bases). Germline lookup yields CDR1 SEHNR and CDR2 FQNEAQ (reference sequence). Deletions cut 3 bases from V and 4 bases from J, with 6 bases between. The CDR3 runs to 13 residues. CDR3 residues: CASSLGGTGELFF. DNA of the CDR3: TGTGCCAGCAGCTTGGGGGGCACCGGGGAGCTGTTTTTT.

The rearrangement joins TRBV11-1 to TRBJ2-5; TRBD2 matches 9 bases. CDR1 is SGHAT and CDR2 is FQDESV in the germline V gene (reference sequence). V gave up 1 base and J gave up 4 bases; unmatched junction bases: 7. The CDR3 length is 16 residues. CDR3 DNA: TGTGCCAGCAGCTTAGGAGCGGGAGGTAACCCAGAGACCCAGTACTTC. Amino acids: CASSLGAGGNPETQYF.

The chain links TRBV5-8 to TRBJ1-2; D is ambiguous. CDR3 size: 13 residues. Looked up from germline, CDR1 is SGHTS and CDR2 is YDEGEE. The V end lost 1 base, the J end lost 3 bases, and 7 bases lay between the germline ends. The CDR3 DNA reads TGTGCCAGCAGCTTGTCGCCGGACTATGGCTACACCTTC. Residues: CASSLSPDYGYTF.

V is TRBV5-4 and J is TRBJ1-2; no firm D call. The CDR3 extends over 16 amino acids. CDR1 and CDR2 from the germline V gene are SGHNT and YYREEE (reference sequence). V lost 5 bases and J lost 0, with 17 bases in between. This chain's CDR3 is CASSYDPGRSNYGYTF. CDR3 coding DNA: TGTGCCAGCAGTTACGACCCAGGCCGCTCTAACTATGGCTACACCTTC.

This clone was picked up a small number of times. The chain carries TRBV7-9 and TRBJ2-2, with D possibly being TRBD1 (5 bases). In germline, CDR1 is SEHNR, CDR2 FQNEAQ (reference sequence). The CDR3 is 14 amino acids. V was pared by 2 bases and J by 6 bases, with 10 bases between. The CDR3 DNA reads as TGTGCCAGCAGCTTATCTCTGACAGCCGGGGAGCTGTTTTTT. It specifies CASSLSLTAGELFF.

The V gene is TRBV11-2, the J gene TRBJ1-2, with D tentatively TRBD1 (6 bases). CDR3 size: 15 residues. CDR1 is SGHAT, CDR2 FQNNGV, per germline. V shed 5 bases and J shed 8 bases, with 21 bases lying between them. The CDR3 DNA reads TGTGCCAGCAGCGCCGGGGGGGCGCTTGGAGGCGGCTACACCTTC. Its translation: CASSAGGALGGGYTF.

The CDR3 DNA reads as TGCGCCAGCACACGGTCGCCAAGGGGCGCCTCAGATACGCAGTATTTT. This sequence encodes CASTRSPRGASDTQYF. The gene calls are TRBV5-1 and TRBJ2-3, with D perhaps matching TRBD1 (5 bases). CDR1 SGHRS and CDR2 YFSETQ come from the germline V gene. V dropped 6 bases and J dropped 4 bases, with 21 bases sitting between them. The CDR3 length is 16 residues.

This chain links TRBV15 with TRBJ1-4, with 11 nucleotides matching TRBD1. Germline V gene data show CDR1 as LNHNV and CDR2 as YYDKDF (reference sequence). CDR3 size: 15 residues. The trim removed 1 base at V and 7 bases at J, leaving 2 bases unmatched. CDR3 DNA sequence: TGTGCCACCAGCAGAGGGGGGACAGGGGGTGAAAAACTGTTTTTT. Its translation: CATSRGGTGGEKLFF.

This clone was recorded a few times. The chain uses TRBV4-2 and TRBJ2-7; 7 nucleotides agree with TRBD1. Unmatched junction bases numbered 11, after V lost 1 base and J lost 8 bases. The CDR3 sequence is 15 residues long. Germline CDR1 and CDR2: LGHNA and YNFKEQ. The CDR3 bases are TGTGCCAGCAGCCAAGGGACAGGCCCACAGTTAAAGCAGTACTTC. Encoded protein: CASSQGTGPQLKQYF.

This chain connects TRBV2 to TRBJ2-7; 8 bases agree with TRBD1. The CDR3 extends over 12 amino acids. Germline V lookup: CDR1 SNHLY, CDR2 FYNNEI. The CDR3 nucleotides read TGTGCAGCAGGGGGCGATCCCTACGAGCAGTACTTC. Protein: CAAGGDPYEQYF.

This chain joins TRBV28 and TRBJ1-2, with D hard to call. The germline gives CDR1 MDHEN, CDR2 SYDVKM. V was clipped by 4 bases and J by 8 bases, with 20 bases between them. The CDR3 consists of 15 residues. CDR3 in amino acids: CASSSPQWSGLGYTF. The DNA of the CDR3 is TGTGCCAGCAGTTCACCCCAGTGGTCAGGTTTGGGCTACACCTTC.

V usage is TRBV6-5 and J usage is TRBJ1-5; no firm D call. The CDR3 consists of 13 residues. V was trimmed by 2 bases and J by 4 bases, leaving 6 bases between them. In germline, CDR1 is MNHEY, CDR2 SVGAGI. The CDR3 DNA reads TGTGCCAGCAGTTACACAGAGAATCAGCCCCAGCATTTT. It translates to CASSYTENQPQHF.

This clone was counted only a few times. This CDR3 is CASSPGSWTQYF. The CDR3 region has the DNA TGTGCCAGCAGCCCTGGCTCGTGGACGCAGTATTTT. The V gene is TRBV25-1, the J gene TRBJ2-3, with D unresolved. Trimming pared 6 bases from V and 9 bases from J, leaving 13 bases between. The CDR3 is made up of 12 amino acids. Germline CDR1 and CDR2: MGHDK and SYGVNS.

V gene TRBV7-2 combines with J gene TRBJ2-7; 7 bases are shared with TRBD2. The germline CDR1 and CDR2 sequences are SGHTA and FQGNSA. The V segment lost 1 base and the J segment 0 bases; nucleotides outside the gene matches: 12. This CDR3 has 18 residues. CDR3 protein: CASSLVGALADFSYEQYF. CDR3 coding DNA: TGTGCCAGCAGCTTAGTAGGGGCTCTAGCGGACTTCTCCTACGAGCAGTACTTC.

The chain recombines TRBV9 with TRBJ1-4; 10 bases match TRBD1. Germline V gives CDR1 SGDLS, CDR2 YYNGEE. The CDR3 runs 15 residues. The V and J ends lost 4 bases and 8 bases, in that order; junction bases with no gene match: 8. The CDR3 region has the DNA TGTGCCAGCAGCCCGAGGGACAGGGGAAACGAAAAACTGTTTTTT. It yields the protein CASSPRDRGNEKLFF.

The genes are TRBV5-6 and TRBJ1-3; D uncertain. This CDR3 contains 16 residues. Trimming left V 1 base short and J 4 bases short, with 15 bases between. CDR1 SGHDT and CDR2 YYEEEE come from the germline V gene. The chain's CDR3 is CASSLKRDSSGNTIYF. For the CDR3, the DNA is TGTGCCAGCAGCTTGAAAAGGGATTCTAGCGGAAACACCATATATTTT.

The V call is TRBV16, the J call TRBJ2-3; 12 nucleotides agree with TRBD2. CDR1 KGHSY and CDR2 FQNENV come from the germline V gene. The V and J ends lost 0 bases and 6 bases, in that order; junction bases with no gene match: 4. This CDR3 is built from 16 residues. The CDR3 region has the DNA TGTGCCAGCAGCCAATCGCTAGCGGGAGGGGCTGATACGCAGTATTTT. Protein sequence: CASSQSLAGGADTQYF.